This T cell receptor (beta chain) was sequenced during a study of T-cell memory formation after mild COVID-19. Findings of the study overall: Researchers found some responding clones in pre-infection memory, a sign that cross-reactive memory joined. Those CD4+ clones that contracted were mainly in CM and EM (CD8+ ones in EMRA).

At least ten counts were recorded for this clonotype. Its target is unknown. Libraries for TCRalpha and TCRbeta carried sample barcodes and unique molecular identifiers via 5'RACE. TCRdb called the 5' RACE reads again in MiXCR, with one record for every CDR3 protein. The sample shows 150,000 or so distinct CDR3 sequences, approximately 10% of them seen only once. Material: PBMCs or a T cell subset sorted from them (not recorded which). The TCR originated in a man between 18 and 35 years old who had mild COVID-19 (a few samples of this study predate the infection). Cell type and time point are not known.

This CDR3 reads CSAGDNGSYTF. The CDR3 nucleotides read TGCAGCGCTGGGGACAACGGGAGCTACACCTTC. The chain is built from TRBV29-1 and TRBJ1-2; D possibly corresponds to TRBD1 (6 bases). The ends were cut back, 7 bases at V and 9 bases at J, with 15 bases in the middle. CDR3 size: 11 residues. Germline CDR1 is SQVTM and CDR2 is ANQGSEA.